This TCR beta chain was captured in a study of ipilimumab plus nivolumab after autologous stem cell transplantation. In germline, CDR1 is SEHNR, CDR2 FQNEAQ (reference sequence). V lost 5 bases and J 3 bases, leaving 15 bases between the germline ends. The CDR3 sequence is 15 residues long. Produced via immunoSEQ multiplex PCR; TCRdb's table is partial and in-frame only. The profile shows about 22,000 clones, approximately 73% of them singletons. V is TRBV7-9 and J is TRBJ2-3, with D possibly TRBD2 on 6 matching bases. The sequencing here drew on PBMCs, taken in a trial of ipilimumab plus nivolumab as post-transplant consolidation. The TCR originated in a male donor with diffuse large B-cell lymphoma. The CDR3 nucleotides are TGTGCCAGCAGCCCTCGGGGGAGTAGGACAGATACGCAGTATTTT. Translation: CASSPRGSRTDTQYF. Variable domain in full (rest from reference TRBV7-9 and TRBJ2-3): DTGVSQNPRHKITKRGQNVTFRCDPISEHNRLYWYRQTLGQGPEFLTYFQNEAQLEKSRLLSDRFSAERPKGSFSTLEIQRTEQGDSAMYLCASSPRGSRTDTQYFGPGTRLTVL.